A selection of T cell receptor beta chains follows, all from one sample in a study of early T cells in non-severe SARS-CoV-2 infection. TCRdb passed the 5' RACE reads through MiXCR, listing each CDR3 protein once. Seen here are 100,000 to 120,000 distinct CDR3 sequences, around 12% observed once, and the top ten hold about 4%. Sequenced here: whole blood, sampled at baseline. Source of these receptors: an adult who was a healthcare worker with PCR-confirmed SARS-CoV-2 infection or an uninfected control (not recorded which). CDR3s include the opening cysteine and the closing phenylalanine or tryptophan. D genes are given only for firm matches. Size values are once, few and many counts, or a class for expanded clones, and some rows have none.

d_call | clone_size | j_call | v_call | cdr3_nt | cdr3_aa
TRBD1 | - | TRBJ1-2 | TRBV7-9 | TGTGCCAGCAGGCCGGGACAGGGGGCTAACTATGGCTACACCTTC | CASRPGQGANYGYTF
TRBD2 | few | TRBJ2-7 | TRBV7-9 | TGTGCCAGCAGCTCTATAGCGGGAGCTCACGAGCAGTACTTC | CASSSIAGAHEQYF
- | - | TRBJ1-5 | TRBV29-1 | TGCAGCGTTGTTGGCGAGGGCAATCAGCCCCAGCATTTT | CSVVGEGNQPQHF
- | few | TRBJ1-6 | TRBV27 | TGTGCCAGCAGTGGGGACGAGACCTATTCACCCCTCCACTTT | CASSGDETYSPLHF
- | many | TRBJ2-2 | TRBV7-8 | TGTGCCAGCAGCCATGGACCCGGGGAGCTGTTTTTT | CASSHGPGELFF
- | - | TRBJ1-1 | TRBV5-3 | TGTGCCGGAGGACATAGAGGGTTTCCGGCGGTTGGCACTGAAGCTTTCTTT | CAGGHRGFPAVGTEAFF
TRBD1 | few | TRBJ2-7 | TRBV18 | TGTGCCAGCTCACCCGTCCCGGGACAGGGGGTTGGCGAGCAGTACTTC | CASSPVPGQGVGEQYF
- | - | TRBJ2-7 | TRBV6-1 | TGTGCCAGCAGTGAAGTCGACGGGAGTACCTACGAGCAGTACTTC | CASSEVDGSTYEQYF
- | - | TRBJ1-1 | TRBV20-1 | TGCAGTGCTAGGAAAGGGAACACTGAAGCTTTCTTT | CSARKGNTEAFF
- | few | TRBJ2-7 | TRBV20-1 | TGCAGTGCTGACCTTCGGGGTTCCTACGAGCAGTACTTC | CSADLRGSYEQYF
- | - | TRBJ2-6 | TRBV28 | TGTGCCAGCAGTTCCCATACCCCGACATTGTGGTCTGGGGCCAACGTCCTGACTTTC | CASSSHTPTLWSGANVLTF
- | - | TRBJ2-7 | TRBV11-2 | TGTGCCAGCAGCTTAAACCAGGGAGAGCTCACCTACGAGCAGTACTTC | CASSLNQGELTYEQYF
TRBD2 | many | TRBJ2-1 | TRBV3-1 | TGTGCCAGCAGCCCTTTCCGGACTAGCGGGACCGACAATGAGCAGTTCTTC | CASSPFRTSGTDNEQFF
TRBD2 | - | TRBJ2-2 | TRBV20-1 | TGCAGTGCTTGGCGGGGACTAGCGGGCACCGGGGAGCTGTTTTTT | CSAWRGLAGTGELFF
- | few | TRBJ2-1 | TRBV27 | TGTGCCAGCAGTTTTGGGGGAGGTGAGCAGTTCTTC | CASSFGGGEQFF
- | few | TRBJ2-1 | TRBV5-4 | TGTGCCAGCAGCACACAAGGGGGGGGAAGGATGCATGAGCAGTTCTTC | CASSTQGGGRMHEQFF
- | - | TRBJ2-7 | TRBV6-5 | TGTGCCAGCAGTTACCGCGTCGACACCGGTACCTACGAGCAGTACTTC | CASSYRVDTGTYEQYF
- | - | TRBJ1-1 | TRBV2 | TGTGCCAGCAGTGACCGGCAAAGGACTGAAGCTTTCTTT | CASSDRQRTEAFF
- | few | TRBJ2-6 | TRBV5-1 | TGCGCCAGCGTCAGCGGGCCTGGGGCCAACGTCCTGATTTTC | CASVSGPGANVLIF
- | - | TRBJ2-3 | TRBV5-5 | TGTGCCAGCAGCTTTGAGAGGAGGAATACGCAGTATTTT | CASSFERRNTQYF
- | many | TRBJ1-1 | TRBV30 | TGTGCCTGGCCTCCCCCGGGCCTCCGGGAGGACACTGAAGCTTTCTTT | CAWPPPGLREDTEAFF
- | once | TRBJ2-1 | TRBV5-1 | TGCGCCAGCAGTCGCGGAGGGGTCTACAATGAGCAGTTCTTC | CASSRGGVYNEQFF
- | few | TRBJ1-4 | TRBV29-1 | TGCAGCGTTGAACGAGGGTTGGGTGAAAAACTGTTTTTT | CSVERGLGEKLFF
TRBD2 | - | TRBJ2-3 | TRBV4-1 | TGCGCCAGCAGCCCCCAAGGTAGCGGGAGGTTCACAGATACGCAGTATTTT | CASSPQGSGRFTDTQYF
TRBD1 | many | TRBJ1-6 | TRBV7-9 | TGTGCCAGCAGTTCTCGACAGGGCGGCTCTTCACCCCTCCACTTT | CASSSRQGGSSPLHF
TRBD1 | - | TRBJ1-1 | TRBV5-1 | TGCGCCAGCAGCTGGGGACAGGGGAACACTGAAGCTTTCTTT | CASSWGQGNTEAFF